This TCR beta chain comes out of a study of blood T cell repertoires in COVID-19. Study background: The analysed material was cDNA or gDNA that came from T cells, B-cell-depleted T cells, or PBMCs.

Per the authors' pipeline: Researchers report that nucleated cell counts were estimated from reference gene primer amplification. This table comes from immunoSEQ multiplex PCR, and its TCRdb copy is limited to in-frame clones, with some not included. V, J and clone size were drawn from that table, and D and trimming were deduced from the DNA. The sample has under 70,000 clones; about 88% are singletons. Grouping used clinical history reported by participants in a survey and questionnaire. Resolution of symptoms, clearance, or two negative PCRs was present in recovered Cohort 3 donors. The germline V gene has CDR1 SEHNR and CDR2 FQNEAQ (reference sequence). The V and J ends lost 5 bases and 9 bases, in that order; junction bases with no gene match: 11. The CDR3 is 14 residues long.

The V gene is TRBV7-9, the J gene TRBJ2-7, with 9 nucleotides matching TRBD1. Source material: PBMCs or T cells enriched from blood (not recorded which). This receptor was obtained from a woman aged 40 to 50 who had recovered from COVID-19. The CDR3 protein is CASSMSRDRAPQYF. DNA of the CDR3: TGTGCCAGCAGCATGTCCCGGGACAGGGCCCCGCAGTACTTC.